The T cell receptor (beta chain) under discussion was sequenced for a study of cytomegalovirus exposure and HLA in healthy donors. Study-wide results and limits: According to a later analysis, most TCR beta chains associated with CMV appeared HLA-restricted. A prior analysis recorded that most TCR beta V segments were productive about 87% or about 30% of the time.

Primers for the PCR totalled 60 Vbeta and 13 Jbeta. In the authors' methods: A later analysis counted 65 million to 90 million unique TCR beta chains, about 10 million shared. Using immunoSEQ multiplex PCR, the repertoire was profiled, and TCRdb retains in-frame clones only, with some absent. V and J calls and clone size come straight from that table; D and trimming were deduced from the DNA. This table has about 140,000 clones, roughly 86% appearing once. CDR3 length: 14 amino acids. Germline trimming cut 5 bases from V and 3 bases from J; bases unmatched to any gene: 4. CDR1 and CDR2 (germline): LNHDA, SQIVND (reference sequence). Points on this clone: Its antigen is not known.

The sequenced material came from PBMCs. The chain joins TRBV19 to TRBJ2-7, with 10 bases aligning to TRBD1. The sequence was collected from a man between 18 and 29 years old in good health and CMV-seropositive. Here the CDR3 reads CASSSGQGIYEQYF. Here the CDR3 DNA reads TGTGCCAGTAGTTCGGGACAGGGGATCTACGAGCAGTACTTC.